Shown below are 22 T cell receptor beta chains from a single sample sequenced in a study of blood T cell repertoires in COVID-19. Clones were read by immunoSEQ multiplex PCR, and TCRdb kept only the in-frame ones, dropping some. The sample lists over 60,000 clones, less than 85% seen once, with about 16% in the top ten. Specimen: peripheral blood. The source of these receptors is an elderly man with active COVID-19.

This rearrangement joins TRBV6-2 or TRBV6-3 to TRBJ1-4; D might be TRBD1 (6 bases). The CDR3 sequence is 12 residues long. The germline V gene encodes CDR1 MNHEY and CDR2 SVGEGT. V lost 0 bases and J lost 14, with 10 bases in between. Here the CDR3 reads CASSYSNTGLFF. Written as DNA, the CDR3 is TGTGCCAGCAGTTACTCGAACACAGGGCTGTTTTTT.

The chain couples TRBV6-4 to TRBJ1-1, with a tentative D call TRBD1 (5 bases). The CDR3 runs to 15 residues. From germline, CDR1 is MRHNA and CDR2 SNTAGT. With 4 bases removed from V and 1 base from J, the gap between germline ends came to 13 bases. The chain's CDR3 is CASSAPTEANTEAFF. Written as DNA, the CDR3 is TGTGCCAGCAGTGCGCCGACAGAGGCGAACACTGAAGCTTTCTTT.

The table lists this clone with a count of one. J is TRBJ2-2 and V is TRBV19; tentatively, D is TRBD2 (6 bases). CDR3 size: 15 residues. From germline, CDR1 is LNHDA and CDR2 SQIVND (reference sequence). Deletions cut 6 bases from V and 1 base from J, with 12 bases between. CDR3 sequence reads: CASRRGTENTGELFF. The CDR3 region has the DNA TGTGCCAGTAGACGGGGGACCGAGAACACCGGGGAGCTGTTTTTT.

This chain links TRBV3-1 (or the pseudogene TRBV3-2) with TRBJ2-5, with 7 bases lining up with TRBD2. This CDR3 is built from 16 residues. V dropped 0 bases and J dropped 3; count of bases not matched to a gene: 7. Germline values: CDR1 LGHDT, CDR2 YNNKEL (reference sequence). Here the CDR3 DNA reads TGTGCCAGCAGCCAAGATGGGCCTAGCGGAAAAGAGACCCAGTACTTC. Protein sequence: CASSQDGPSGKETQYF.

The chain employs TRBV19 and TRBJ2-2, with 7 positions matching TRBD1. Germline lookup yields CDR1 LNHDA and CDR2 SQIVND (reference sequence). Trimming at V came to 7 bases and at J to 2 bases, leaving 10 bases not matched to a gene. CDR3 length: 16 residues. CDR3 sequence: CASKLGGNLNTGELFF. CDR3 nucleotides: TGTGCCAGTAAATTAGGGGGCAACCTAAACACCGGGGAGCTGTTTTTT.

The chain joins TRBV10-3 to TRBJ2-7; 7 positions match TRBD1. J was trimmed by 3 bases and V by 5 bases; bases with no gene match: 7. The CDR3 is 14 residues long. Germline CDR1 is ENHRY and CDR2 is SYGVKD. CDR3 sequence (DNA): TGTGCCATCAGTCTTCAAGACAGGGACTACGAGCAGTACTTC. It is translated as CAISLQDRDYEQYF.

The rearrangement joins TRBV2 to TRBJ1-4; the D is unclear. Germline V gene lookup returns CDR1 SNHLY and CDR2 FYNNEI. Between the trimmed V and J ends, which lost 2 bases and 3 bases, there was a span of 10 bases. This CDR3 is 15 amino acids long. CDR3 loop: CASSELAQANEKLFF. CDR3 sequence (DNA): TGTGCCAGCAGTGAATTGGCCCAGGCTAATGAAAAACTGTTTTTT.

This chain joins TRBV3-1 (or the pseudogene TRBV3-2) and TRBJ2-1; D perhaps matches TRBD2 (6 bases). The germline V and J ends were trimmed by 4 bases and 5 bases, with 9 bases remaining between them. The CDR3 length is 13 residues. The germline V gene has CDR1 LGHDT and CDR2 YNNKEL (reference sequence). CDR3 bases: TGTGCCAGCAGCCCCCGACTAGACAATGAGCAGTTCTTC. This codes for CASSPRLDNEQFF.

V and J are TRBV10-3 and TRBJ2-1, with 7 bases fitting TRBD2. V was pared by 0 bases and J by 8 bases, with 4 bases of the junction left unmatched. The CDR3 extends over 14 amino acids. Per the germline V gene, CDR1 is ENHRY and CDR2 is SYGVKD. The CDR3 nucleotides read TGTGCCATCAGTGAGTCGAAGCGGGACGATGAGCAGTTCTTC. The encoded protein is CAISESKRDDEQFF.

This clone occurred a few times. The gene calls are TRBV21-1 and TRBJ1-3. TRBV21-1 is annotated as a pseudogene. This CDR3 contains 17 residues. CDR3 amino acids: CASSKDGRVCTGNTIYF. CDR3 nucleotide sequence: TGTGCCAGCAGCAAAGACGGGCGGGTTTGCACTGGAAACACCATATATTTT.

In this sample, this clone turned up a few times. This specimen includes other DNA sequences encoding the same CDR3. The chain couples TRBV7-9 to TRBJ2-2, with 7 nucleotides matching TRBD2. With V trimmed by 3 bases and J by 11 bases, 6 bases remained unmatched. The germline V gene has CDR1 SEHNR and CDR2 FQNEAQ (reference sequence). The CDR3 loop spans 13 amino acids. The CDR3 DNA reads as TGTGCCAGCAGCTTTAGTTCTAGCGGAGAGCTGTTTTTT. Protein sequence: CASSFSSSGELFF.

This chain links TRBV30 with TRBJ1-1; maybe TRBD1 (6 bases). Per germline, CDR1 GTSNPN and CDR2 SVGIG (reference sequence). The CDR3 totals 13 residues. V lost 0 bases and J 1 base, leaving 6 bases between the germline ends. The DNA of the CDR3 is TGTGCCTGGAGTGTACAGGGGAACACTGAAGCTTTCTTT. Protein sequence: CAWSVQGNTEAFF. The whole variable domain, remainder taken from reference TRBV30 and TRBJ1-1, is SQTIHQWPATLVQPVGSPLSLECTVEGTSNPNLYWYRQAAGRGLQLLFYSVGIGQISSEVPQNLSASRPQDRQFILSSKKLLLSDSGFYLCAWSVQGNTEAFFGQGTRLTVV.

The V and J genes are TRBV7-2 and TRBJ2-6, with TRBD2 as a possible D gene (6 bases). Per the germline V gene, CDR1 is SGHTA and CDR2 is FQGNSA. Trimming took 5 bases from V and 7 from J, leaving 15 bases between them. The CDR3 is 15 amino acids. The CDR3 here is CASSPGTPSANVLTF. Written as DNA, the CDR3 is TGTGCCAGCAGCCCCGGGACTCCTTCAGCCAACGTCCTGACTTTC.

The V and J genes are TRBV19 and TRBJ1-6, with 7 bases aligning to TRBD1. Germline loops: CDR1 LNHDA, CDR2 SQIVND (reference sequence). V trimming: 5 bases; J trimming: 7 bases; junction bases outside the gene matches: 5. The CDR3 is 14 amino acids. The CDR3 loop reads CASSPGTANSPLHF. In DNA, the CDR3 is TGTGCCAGTAGTCCCGGGACAGCCAATTCACCCCTCCACTTT. Together with reference TRBV19 and TRBJ1-6, the CDR3 gives the full variable domain: DGGITQSPKYLFRKEGQNVTLSCEQNLNHDAMYWYRQDPGQGLRLIYYSQIVNDFQKGDIAEGYSVSREKKESFPLTVTSAQKNPTAFYLCASSPGTANSPLHFGNGTRLTVT.

V usage is TRBV12-3 or TRBV12-4 and J usage is TRBJ2-5; weak D call: TRBD2 (5 bases). V lost 2 bases and J 5 bases, leaving 9 bases between the germline ends. The CDR3 is made up of 13 amino acids. CDR3 DNA: TGTGCCAGCAGTTTAACGGGGTGGGAGACCCAGTACTTC. Protein sequence: CASSLTGWETQYF.

The chain joins TRBV5-1 to TRBJ2-3, with a possible D match to TRBD2 (6 bases). Trimming took off 4 bases at V and 8 bases at J, with 17 bases between the two ends. Germline values: CDR1 SGHRS, CDR2 YFSETQ. The CDR3 contains 14 residues. CDR3 bases: TGCGCCAGCAGCCGAACCGGGCGGGGCGGTACGCAGTATTTT. It encodes CASSRTGRGGTQYF. Looking up the rest from reference TRBV5-1 and TRBJ2-3 gives the full variable domain: KAGVTQTPRYLIKTRGQQVTLSCSPISGHRSVSWYQQTPGQGLQFLFEYFSETQRNKGNFPGRFSGRQFSNSRSEMNVSTLELGDSALYLCASSRTGRGGTQYFGPGTRLTVL.

Only one count was recorded for this clone. This chain's CDR3 is CATYLIGAGGTDTQYF. The CDR3 nucleotides read TGTGCCACCTACCTAATCGGAGCGGGGGGAACAGATACGCAGTATTTT. The chain joins TRBV15 to TRBJ2-3; 9 bases line up with TRBD2. The germline gives CDR1 LNHNV, CDR2 YYDKDF (reference sequence). CDR3 length equals 16 residues. V trimming: 8 bases; J trimming: 3 bases; junction bases outside the gene matches: 12.

This clone appeared a few times. The chain links TRBV30 to TRBJ2-7; TRBD1 aligns across 8 bases. Losses at the gene ends were 6 bases for V and 2 bases for J; bases not matched to a gene: 9. CDR3 length: 14 residues. Germline V CDR1 and CDR2: GTSNPN, SVGIG (reference sequence). In DNA form, the CDR3 reads TGTGCCTGCCCCAAGACAGGGGTCGCCTACGAGCAGTACTTC. This codes for CACPKTGVAYEQYF.

This chain links TRBV4-1 with TRBJ2-5, with 8 bases that match TRBD2. V shed 4 bases and J 5 bases; nucleotides not matched to a gene: 6. Germline V gene data show CDR1 as MGHRA and CDR2 as YSYEKL. The CDR3 length is 14 residues. Written as DNA, the CDR3 is TGCGCCAGCAGCCCGCGGACTAGCCTGGAGACCCAGTACTTC. It codes for CASSPRTSLETQYF.

CDR3 sequence (DNA): TGTGCCAGCAGCCGGGGGCGGGGGCTAAGCACAGATACGCAGTATTTT. Protein product: CASSRGRGLSTDTQYF. This sequence joins TRBV7-6 and TRBJ2-3, with D tentatively TRBD2 (7 bases). Germline lookup yields CDR1 SGHVS and CDR2 FNYEAQ. The CDR3 totals 16 residues. The V gene lost 5 bases and the J gene lost 0 bases, with 15 bases spanning the gap.

The rearrangement joins TRBV5-1 to TRBJ1-3, with D possibly being TRBD1 (5 bases). Germline V gives CDR1 SGHRS, CDR2 YFSETQ. The germline V and J ends were trimmed by 4 bases and 0 bases, with 14 bases remaining between them. The CDR3 runs to 16 residues. This CDR3 is CASSTQGESSGNTIYF. The CDR3 DNA is TGCGCCAGCAGCACCCAGGGTGAAAGCTCTGGAAACACCATATATTTT.

This clone showed up just once. The CDR3 is CASSPRMTGGPYTGELFF. As DNA, the CDR3 is TGTGCCAGCAGCCCCAGAATGACGGGGGGGCCGTACACCGGGGAGCTGTTTTTT. The chain uses TRBV7-2 and TRBJ2-2; TRBD2 agrees at 8 bases. Germline V gene data show CDR1 as SGHTA and CDR2 as FQGNSA. Losses at the gene ends were 5 bases for V and 3 bases for J; bases not matched to a gene: 14. The CDR3 covers 18 residues.